This entry lists 14 T cell receptor beta chains sequenced from one sample in a study of beta chain features in type 1 diabetes. Every isolated RNA sample was fully reverse transcribed, so sequencing captured expressed TCRB transcripts. Sequencing was performed with immunoSEQ multiplex PCR; in TCRdb, only in-frame clones are kept and a portion is missing. The table has 500,000 to 700,000 clones, around 15% seen once. Sequencing was carried out using naive CD4+ T cells from blood. Receptor source: a man between 18 and 35 years old in good health.

The chain carries TRBV7-9 and TRBJ2-7; 7 bases are shared with TRBD1. The CDR3 consists of 14 residues. Germline values: CDR1 SEHNR, CDR2 FQNEAQ (reference sequence). J gave up 3 bases and V 1 base, and 3 bases lay outside the gene matches. This CDR3 is CASSLGNRGYEQYF. CDR3 in DNA: TGTGCCAGCAGCTTAGGTAACAGGGGCTACGAGCAGTACTTC.

There are a few counts of this clone. The chain links TRBV28 to TRBJ1-1, with 7 bases fitting TRBD1. The CDR3 length is 13 residues. Germline trimming cut 8 bases from V and 7 bases from J; bases unmatched to any gene: 10. Germline-derived CDR1 and CDR2 are MDHEN and SYDVKM. The CDR3 reads CASGRQGSVEAFF. As DNA, the CDR3 is TGTGCCAGCGGGAGACAGGGCAGTGTTGAAGCTTTCTTT.

The chain links TRBV10-3 to TRBJ1-2; D may be TRBD1 (5 bases). Per germline, CDR1 ENHRY and CDR2 SYGVKD. The V and J ends lost 5 bases and 0 bases respectively, with 10 bases between them. The CDR3 extends over 14 amino acids. The CDR3 reads CAISPQTANYGYTF. Here the CDR3 DNA reads TGTGCCATCAGTCCCCAGACAGCTAACTATGGCTACACCTTC.

This sequence joins TRBV30 and TRBJ1-2; the D gene is possibly TRBD1 (5 bases). Trimming left V 4 bases short and J 0 bases short, with 12 bases between. Germline loops: CDR1 GTSNPN, CDR2 SVGIG (reference sequence). This CDR3 spans 14 amino acids. The CDR3 DNA sequence: TGTGCCTGGATTCCAGGGTTTACTAACTATGGCTACACCTTC. It is translated as CAWIPGFTNYGYTF.

The chain recombines TRBV4-1 with TRBJ2-7; 7 nucleotides line up with TRBD1. The J segment lost 5 bases and the V segment lost 3 bases, leaving 10 bases of the junction unmatched. The germline V gene encodes CDR1 MGHRA and CDR2 YSYEKL. The CDR3 is 15 amino acids. The CDR3 here is CASSHGDRGSDEQYF. The CDR3 bases are TGCGCCAGCAGCCATGGGGACAGAGGGTCGGACGAGCAGTACTTC.

This clone was detected a few times. The chain combines TRBV5-1 with TRBJ2-7; D call uncertain. Trimming took 0 bases from V and 0 from J, leaving 13 bases between them. CDR3 length: 16 amino acids. Germline CDR1 and CDR2: SGHRS and YFSETQ. CDR3 loop: CASSLGLGGSSYEQYF. DNA for the CDR3: TGCGCCAGCAGCTTGGGCCTTGGCGGTAGCTCCTACGAGCAGTACTTC.

The chain employs TRBV7-3 and TRBJ2-5; perhaps TRBD1 as D (6 bases). CDR3 size: 15 residues. CDR1 and CDR2 (germline): SGHTA, FQGTGA. V gave up 5 bases and J gave up 1 base, with 14 bases separating them. The CDR3, as DNA: TGTGCCAGCAGCCTACAGGGCAGGGGCCAAGAGACCCAGTACTTC. Encoded protein: CASSLQGRGQETQYF.

The chain couples TRBV7-9 to TRBJ2-7, with TRBD1 as a possible D gene (5 bases). From germline, CDR1 is SEHNR and CDR2 FQNEAQ (reference sequence). V lost 1 base to trimming and J lost 2 bases, with 9 bases between them. This CDR3 has 14 amino acids. The CDR3 loop reads CASSLGRATYEQYF. DNA of the CDR3: TGTGCCAGCAGCTTAGGCAGGGCTACCTACGAGCAGTACTTC.

The chain carries TRBV6-1 and TRBJ1-5; D is perhaps TRBD1 (5 bases). The CDR3 covers 16 residues. Trimming shortened V by 4 bases and J by 1 base, and 14 bases separated the two germline ends. Germline CDR1 MNHNS, CDR2 SASEGT. CDR3 sequence: CASSARQTLSNQPQHF. The CDR3 DNA follows: TGTGCCAGCAGTGCCAGACAGACCCTGAGCAATCAGCCCCAGCATTTT.

This clone was observed a few times. The V gene is TRBV7-2, the J gene TRBJ2-5; perhaps TRBD2 as D (7 bases). The germline gives CDR1 SGHTA, CDR2 FQGNSA. Trimming took off 5 bases at V and 5 bases at J, with 15 bases between the two ends. The CDR3 is made up of 14 amino acids. CDR3 sequence (DNA): TGTGCCAGCAGCCTAGGGGGGGTCAGGGAGACCCAGTACTTC. Its protein product is CASSLGGVRETQYF. The full variable domain, rest sourced from reference TRBV7-2 and TRBJ2-5, is GAGVSQSPSNKVTEKGKDVELRCDPISGHTALYWYRQSLGQGLEFLIYFQGNSAPDKSGLPSDRFSAERTGGSVSTLTIQRTQQEDSAVYLCASSLGGVRETQYFGPGTRLLVL.

This clone has only a few counts. V and J are TRBV5-1 and TRBJ2-7; TRBD1 aligns across 8 bases. CDR3 size: 15 residues. Germline V gene lookup returns CDR1 SGHRS and CDR2 YFSETQ. With V trimmed by 6 bases and J by 2 bases, 10 bases remained unmatched. The CDR3 DNA reads TGCGCCAGCACCAGGGGAGGACAGGGTGCCTACGAGCAGTACTTC. Translation: CASTRGGQGAYEQYF. Drawing the rest from reference TRBV5-1 and TRBJ2-7, the complete variable domain is KAGVTQTPRYLIKTRGQQVTLSCSPISGHRSVSWYQQTPGQGLQFLFEYFSETQRNKGNFPGRFSGRQFSNSRSEMNVSTLELGDSALYLCASTRGGQGAYEQYFGPGTRLTVT.

There are a few counts of this clone. The chain links TRBV7-2 to TRBJ2-1, with D possibly TRBD2 on 7 matching bases. The germline CDR1 and CDR2 sequences are SGHTA and FQGNSA. Between the trimmed V and J ends, which lost 8 bases and 2 bases, there was a span of 19 bases. The CDR3 totals 16 residues. CDR3 residues: CASEPWGGHTYNEQFF. CDR3 DNA: TGTGCCAGCGAACCCTGGGGGGGGCACACCTACAATGAGCAGTTCTTC.

The table lists this clone with a few counts. The rearrangement uses TRBV10-3 and TRBJ1-1; 7 positions match TRBD1. Unmatched junction bases numbered 8, after V lost 3 bases and J lost 7 bases. In germline, CDR1 is ENHRY, CDR2 SYGVKD. CDR3 length equals 14 residues. The CDR3 sequence: CAISDLLRGGEAFF. In DNA, the CDR3 is TGTGCCATCAGTGACTTGCTCAGGGGGGGTGAAGCTTTCTTT.

V gene TRBV2 combines with J gene TRBJ2-1; D remains ambiguous. The ends were cut back, 6 bases at V and 4 bases at J, with 16 bases in the middle. The CDR3 runs 15 residues. Germline values: CDR1 SNHLY, CDR2 FYNNEI. The CDR3 loop is CASSAQAVLYNEQFF. The CDR3 DNA follows: TGTGCCAGCAGCGCTCAAGCTGTTCTTTACAATGAGCAGTTCTTC.